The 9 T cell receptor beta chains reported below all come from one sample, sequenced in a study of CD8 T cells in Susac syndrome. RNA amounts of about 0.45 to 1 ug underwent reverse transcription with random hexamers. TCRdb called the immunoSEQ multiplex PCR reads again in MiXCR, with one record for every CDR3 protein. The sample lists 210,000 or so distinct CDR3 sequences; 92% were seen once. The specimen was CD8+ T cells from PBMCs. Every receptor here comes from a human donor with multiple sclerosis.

The CDR3 spells CASSGRTEAFF. CDR3 coding DNA: TGTGCCAGCAGTGGTAGGACAGAAGCTTTCTTT. This chain joins TRBV2 and TRBJ1-1; possibly TRBD1 for D (5 bases). The CDR3 is 11 residues long. Looked up from germline, CDR1 is SNHLY and CDR2 is FYNNEI. V lost 4 bases, J lost 8 bases, and 8 bases lay in between.

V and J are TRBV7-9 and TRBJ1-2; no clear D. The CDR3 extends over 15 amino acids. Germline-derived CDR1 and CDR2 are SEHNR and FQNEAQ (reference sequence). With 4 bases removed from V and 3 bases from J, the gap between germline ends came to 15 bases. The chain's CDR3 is CASSSGPLVDYGYTF. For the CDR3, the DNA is TGTGCCAGCAGCTCCGGCCCTCTCGTGGACTATGGCTACACCTTC.

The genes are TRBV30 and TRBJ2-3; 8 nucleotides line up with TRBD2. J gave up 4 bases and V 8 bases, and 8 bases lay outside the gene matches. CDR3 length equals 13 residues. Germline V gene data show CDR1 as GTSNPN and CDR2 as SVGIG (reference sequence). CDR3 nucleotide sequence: TGTGCCGGACATAGCGGGGCGGCAGATACGCAGTATTTT. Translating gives CAGHSGAADTQYF.

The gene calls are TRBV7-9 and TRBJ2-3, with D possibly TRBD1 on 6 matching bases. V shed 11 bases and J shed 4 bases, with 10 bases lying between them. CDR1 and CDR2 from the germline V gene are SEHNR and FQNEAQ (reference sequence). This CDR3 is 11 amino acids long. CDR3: CAARGPDTQYF. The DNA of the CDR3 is TGTGCCGCCAGGGGCCCAGATACGCAGTATTTT. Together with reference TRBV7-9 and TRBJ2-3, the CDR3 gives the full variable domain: DTGVSQNPRHKITKRGQNVTFRCDPISEHNRLYWYRQTLGQGPEFLTYFQNEAQLEKSRLLSDRFSAERPKGSFSTLEIQRTEQGDSAMYLCAARGPDTQYFGPGTRLTVL.

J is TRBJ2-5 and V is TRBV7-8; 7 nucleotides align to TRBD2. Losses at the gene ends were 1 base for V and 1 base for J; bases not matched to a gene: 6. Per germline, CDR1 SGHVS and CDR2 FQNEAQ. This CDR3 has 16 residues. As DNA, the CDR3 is TGTGCCAGCAGCTTAGATTGGGGGGGGAGCCAAGAGACCCAGTACTTC. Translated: CASSLDWGGSQETQYF.

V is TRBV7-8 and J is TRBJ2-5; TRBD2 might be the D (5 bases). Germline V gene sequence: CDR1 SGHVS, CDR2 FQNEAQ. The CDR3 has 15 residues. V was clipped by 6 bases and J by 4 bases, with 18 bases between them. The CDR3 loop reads CASRLTNGLIETQYF. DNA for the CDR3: TGTGCCAGCAGGTTAACCAACGGACTGATAGAGACCCAGTACTTC.

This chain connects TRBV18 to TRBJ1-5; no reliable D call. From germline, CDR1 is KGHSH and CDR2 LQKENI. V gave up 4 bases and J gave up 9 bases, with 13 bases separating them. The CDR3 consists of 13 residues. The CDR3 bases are TGTGCCAGCTCACTCAAACCATTGGGGCCCCAGCATTTT. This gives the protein CASSLKPLGPQHF.

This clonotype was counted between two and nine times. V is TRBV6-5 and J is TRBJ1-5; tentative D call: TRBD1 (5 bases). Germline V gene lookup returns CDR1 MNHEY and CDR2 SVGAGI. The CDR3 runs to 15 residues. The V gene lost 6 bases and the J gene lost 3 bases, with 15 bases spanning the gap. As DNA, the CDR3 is TGTGCCAGCAGCCCCCGGGGGGGATTCAATCAGCCCCAGCATTTT. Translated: CASSPRGGFNQPQHF.

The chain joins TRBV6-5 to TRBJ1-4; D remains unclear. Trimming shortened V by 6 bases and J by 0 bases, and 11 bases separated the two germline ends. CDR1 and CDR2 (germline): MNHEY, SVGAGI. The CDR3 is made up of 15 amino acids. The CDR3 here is CASRPGDATNEKLFF. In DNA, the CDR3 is TGTGCCAGCAGACCCGGCGATGCAACTAATGAAAAACTGTTTTTT.